The 25 T cell receptor beta chains in this list originate from one sample, sequenced in a study of cytomegalovirus exposure and HLA in healthy donors. Assay used: immunoSEQ multiplex PCR; TCRdb lists only in-frame clones, some missing. The data hold a few hundred thousand clones, with roughly 85% observed a single time. Input material: PBMCs. These receptors came from a woman aged 18-35 years in good health and CMV-seronegative.

The chain links TRBV4-3 to TRBJ1-1; 7 nucleotides agree with TRBD1. V lost 6 bases to trimming and J lost 3 bases; unmatched junction nucleotides: 4. The CDR3 runs to 13 residues. Germline CDR1 reads LGHNA; CDR2 reads YSLEER. In DNA, the CDR3 is TGCGCCAGCAGACTCACAGGGGACACTGAAGCTTTCTTT. This gives the protein CASRLTGDTEAFF.

V usage is TRBV28 and J usage is TRBJ2-1; D is unclear. The CDR3 contains 12 residues. The ends were cut back, 6 bases at V and 15 bases at J, with 18 bases in the middle. Germline loops: CDR1 MDHEN, CDR2 SYDVKM. DNA of the CDR3: TGTGCCAGCAGCCTCATGCCGCCCGAGGTGTTCTTC. It yields the protein CASSLMPPEVFF.

The CDR3 DNA is TGTGCCAGCAGTTTTCCATGGGGGACACACTACGAGCAGTACTTC. Its protein is CASSFPWGTHYEQYF. The V call is TRBV28, the J call TRBJ2-7; TRBD1 is a possible D gene (6 bases). This CDR3 has 15 amino acids. The V gene lost 3 bases and the J gene lost 3 bases, with 15 bases spanning the gap. Looked up from germline, CDR1 is MDHEN and CDR2 is SYDVKM.

The chain uses TRBV2 and TRBJ1-2, with D perhaps TRBD1 (6 bases). The CDR3 has 16 residues. V shed 7 bases and J shed 3 bases, with 21 bases lying between them. CDR1 and CDR2 (germline): SNHLY, FYNNEI. The CDR3 nucleotides are TGTGCCAGCATCCTTACCCCCACAGGGCCATACTATGGCTACACCTTC. Protein: CASILTPTGPYYGYTF.

This chain links TRBV19 with TRBJ2-1, with D perhaps matching TRBD2 (6 bases). Trimming pared 1 base from V and 1 base from J, leaving 14 bases between. The CDR3 has 17 amino acids. Germline values: CDR1 LNHDA, CDR2 SQIVND (reference sequence). The CDR3 DNA sequence: TGTGCCAGTAGTATAGCCCCCAGCGGGTGGTCCTACAATGAGCAGTTCTTC. Residues: CASSIAPSGWSYNEQFF.

The chain carries TRBV30 and TRBJ1-1, with D possibly matching TRBD1 (6 bases). V lost 0 bases to trimming and J lost 1 base, with 15 bases between them. Germline V gene sequence: CDR1 GTSNPN, CDR2 SVGIG (reference sequence). The CDR3 contains 16 residues. The DNA for the CDR3 is TGTGCCTGGAGTGTGAACGAGGGCAGGGGGAACACTGAAGCTTTCTTT. Its translation: CAWSVNEGRGNTEAFF.

The genes are TRBV10-3 and TRBJ1-3; D not resolved. The ends were cut back, 0 bases at V and 2 bases at J, with 8 bases in the middle. The germline V gene has CDR1 ENHRY and CDR2 SYGVKD. This CDR3 region has 15 residues. The CDR3 loop is CAISESEGPGNTIYF. CDR3 in DNA: TGTGCCATCAGTGAGTCAGAGGGTCCTGGAAACACCATATATTTT.

The chain combines TRBV11-2 with TRBJ2-5; 11 bases line up with TRBD1. Trimming at V came to 3 bases and at J to 5 bases, leaving 8 bases not matched to a gene. CDR3 length: 16 residues. The germline V gene encodes CDR1 SGHAT and CDR2 FQNNGV. The CDR3, as DNA: TGTGCCAGCAGCTTCGGACAGGGGGCCTCTTCTGAGACCCAGTACTTC. Encoded protein: CASSFGQGASSETQYF.

This CDR3 reads CASSLDRSVNTGELFF. DNA of the CDR3: TGTGCCAGCAGCTTAGACAGGTCCGTGAACACCGGGGAGCTGTTTTTT. The chain couples TRBV7-9 to TRBJ2-2; tentative D call: TRBD1 (5 bases). Trimming took off 1 base at V and 1 base at J, with 10 bases between the two ends. The CDR3 is 16 amino acids. Germline loops: CDR1 SEHNR, CDR2 FQNEAQ (reference sequence). The full variable domain, its missing parts supplied by reference TRBV7-9 and TRBJ2-2, is DTGVSQNPRHKITKRGQNVTFRCDPISEHNRLYWYRQTLGQGPEFLTYFQNEAQLEKSRLLSDRFSAERPKGSFSTLEIQRTEQGDSAMYLCASSLDRSVNTGELFFGEGSRLTVL.

V gene TRBV9 combines with J gene TRBJ2-7; the match to TRBD1 covers 7 bases. CDR3 length: 16 amino acids. Germline V gene data show CDR1 as SGDLS and CDR2 as YYNGEE. Trimming removed 4 bases from V and 2 bases from J; junction bases left unmatched: 12. This chain's CDR3 is CASSPRIDQGAYEQYF. CDR3 DNA sequence: TGTGCCAGCAGCCCCCGTATTGATCAGGGGGCCTACGAGCAGTACTTC.

The CDR3 coding sequence is TGCGCCAGCAGCCCCAGGATAAATGAAAAACTGTTTTTT. Amino acid sequence: CASSPRINEKLFF. The rearrangement uses TRBV5-1 and TRBJ1-4; no reliable D call. The germline V gene has CDR1 SGHRS and CDR2 YFSETQ. CDR3 length equals 13 residues. The V gene lost 4 bases and the J gene lost 5 bases, with 9 bases spanning the gap.

The chain combines TRBV4-2 with TRBJ2-1; 7 nucleotides align to TRBD2. Trimming at V came to 0 bases and at J to 2 bases, leaving 4 bases not matched to a gene. Germline lookup yields CDR1 LGHNA and CDR2 YNFKEQ. The CDR3 consists of 16 residues. The CDR3 DNA sequence: TGTGCCAGCAGCCAAGATTGGCGGGAGACCTACAATGAGCAGTTCTTC. Translation: CASSQDWRETYNEQFF.

The rearrangement uses TRBV25-1 and TRBJ2-5; D possibly corresponds to TRBD2 (5 bases). Germline V gene data show CDR1 as MGHDK and CDR2 as SYGVNS. The CDR3 loop spans 14 amino acids. The germline V and J ends were trimmed by 1 base and 3 bases, with 9 bases remaining between them. Written as DNA, the CDR3 is TGTGCCAGCAGTGAATGGTCCGGGAAAGAGACCCAGTACTTC. It yields the protein CASSEWSGKETQYF. Full variable domain (outside the CDR3, taken from reference TRBV25-1 and TRBJ2-5): EADIYQTPRYLVIGTGKKITLECSQTMGHDKMYWYQQDPGMELHLIHYSYGVNSTEKGDLSSESTVSRIRTEHFPLTLESARPSHTSQYLCASSEWSGKETQYFGPGTRLLVL.

CDR3 protein: CVRSLARRGPLALTTYEQYF. As DNA, the CDR3 is TGTGTCAGAAGCTTAGCGCGGAGGGGGCCACTGGCATTGACTACCTACGAGCAGTACTTC. The V and J genes are TRBV7-5 and TRBJ2-7; the table's D call TRBD1 went unverified against the DNA. TRBV7-5 is given as a pseudogene. CDR3 length: 20 residues.

The J gene is TRBJ1-3, the V gene TRBV27; D is unresolved. This CDR3 comprises 15 residues. Germline-derived CDR1 and CDR2 are MNHEY and SMNVEV (reference sequence). V shed 4 bases and J shed 0 bases, with 10 bases lying between them. CDR3 in DNA: TGTGCCAGCAGTTCCACTATCAGCTCTGGAAACACCATATATTTT. Its protein product is CASSSTISSGNTIYF.

The chain recombines TRBV18 with TRBJ1-4, with D hard to call. The CDR3 is 17 residues long. The germline CDR1 and CDR2 sequences are KGHSH and LQKENI. V lost 0 bases and J lost 0, with 11 bases in between. The CDR3 coding sequence is TGTGCCAGCTCACCACCGGGTCTAGCTGCAACTAATGAAAAACTGTTTTTT. This translates into CASSPPGLAATNEKLFF.

The chain is built from TRBV28 and TRBJ1-4; 9 bases map to TRBD1. The CDR3 has 14 amino acids. V lost 2 bases and J lost 10; bases outside the gene matches: 5. Per the germline V gene, CDR1 is MDHEN and CDR2 is SYDVKM. The CDR3 region is CASSLPPGQGKLFF. For the CDR3, the DNA is TGTGCCAGCAGTTTACCCCCGGGACAGGGAAAACTGTTTTTT.

J is TRBJ1-2 and V is TRBV5-4, with 7 bases identical to TRBD1. Trimming cost V 3 bases and J 3 bases; bases outside gene matches: 8. The CDR3 has 15 residues. Germline CDR1 reads SGHNT; CDR2 reads YYREEE (reference sequence). This CDR3 is CASSSPETGHYGYTF. DNA of the CDR3: TGTGCCAGCAGCTCCCCCGAGACAGGGCACTATGGCTACACCTTC.

In DNA form, the CDR3 reads TGCGCCAGCAGCTTGGGTCCGGCTAGCGGTAGCACAGATACGCAGTATTTT. Protein product: CASSLGPASGSTDTQYF. The V and J genes are TRBV5-1 and TRBJ2-3, with TRBD2 matching over 7 bases. Trimming removed 0 bases from V and 0 bases from J; junction bases left unmatched: 7. Per germline, CDR1 SGHRS and CDR2 YFSETQ. CDR3 length: 17 amino acids.

This clone has only a few counts. The genes are TRBV2 and TRBJ2-7; 10 bases match TRBD2. The CDR3 is 15 amino acids. Germline CDR1 SNHLY, CDR2 FYNNEI. The V and J ends lost 6 bases and 2 bases, in that order; junction bases with no gene match: 7. The CDR3 region is CASSLTSGITYEQYF. Written as DNA, the CDR3 is TGTGCCAGCAGCCTTACTAGCGGGATTACCTACGAGCAGTACTTC.

This clone has just one count. The chain links TRBV28 to TRBJ1-1, with 9 bases lining up with TRBD1. This CDR3 is built from 13 residues. Looked up from germline, CDR1 is MDHEN and CDR2 is SYDVKM. J lost 1 base, V lost 11 bases, and 5 bases had no gene match. This chain's CDR3 is CAADRGWNTEAFF. The CDR3 coding sequence is TGTGCCGCCGACAGGGGGTGGAACACTGAAGCTTTCTTT.

This chain uses TRBV25-1 with TRBJ1-3, with D maybe TRBD1 (6 bases). Trimming removed 5 bases at V and 4 bases at J, with 9 bases between. The CDR3 runs 13 residues. Germline lookup yields CDR1 MGHDK and CDR2 SYGVNS. CDR3 region: CASSTGIGNTIYF. In DNA form, the CDR3 reads TGTGCCAGCAGTACAGGGATCGGAAACACCATATATTTT.

V is TRBV6-5 and J is TRBJ1-1, with TRBD1 matching over 7 bases. The CDR3 spans 12 residues. After removal of 8 bases from V and 2 bases from J, the junction contained 2 bases not matched to a gene. Germline V gives CDR1 MNHEY, CDR2 SVGAGI. The CDR3 loop is CASGQENTEAFF. The CDR3 coding sequence is TGTGCCAGCGGACAGGAAAACACTGAAGCTTTCTTT.

This chain links TRBV6-6 with TRBJ1-2; a possible D gene is TRBD1 (6 bases). The CDR3 loop spans 16 amino acids. Germline V lookup: CDR1 MNHNY, CDR2 SVGAGI (reference sequence). The V end was cut by 2 bases, the J end by 8 bases, with 21 bases between. CDR3 DNA sequence: TGTGCCAGCAGTTACGAAGGGGGTTCGGCGATTGAGGGCTACACCTTC. Protein: CASSYEGGSAIEGYTF.

The rearrangement links TRBV2 to TRBJ2-4; TRBD2 might be the D (6 bases). Germline lookup yields CDR1 SNHLY and CDR2 FYNNEI. V was trimmed by 2 bases and J by 7 bases, leaving 9 bases between them. This CDR3 is built from 13 residues. For the CDR3, the DNA is TGTGCCAGCAGTGAACCAGGGAGGAACATTCAGTACTTC. This sequence encodes CASSEPGRNIQYF.